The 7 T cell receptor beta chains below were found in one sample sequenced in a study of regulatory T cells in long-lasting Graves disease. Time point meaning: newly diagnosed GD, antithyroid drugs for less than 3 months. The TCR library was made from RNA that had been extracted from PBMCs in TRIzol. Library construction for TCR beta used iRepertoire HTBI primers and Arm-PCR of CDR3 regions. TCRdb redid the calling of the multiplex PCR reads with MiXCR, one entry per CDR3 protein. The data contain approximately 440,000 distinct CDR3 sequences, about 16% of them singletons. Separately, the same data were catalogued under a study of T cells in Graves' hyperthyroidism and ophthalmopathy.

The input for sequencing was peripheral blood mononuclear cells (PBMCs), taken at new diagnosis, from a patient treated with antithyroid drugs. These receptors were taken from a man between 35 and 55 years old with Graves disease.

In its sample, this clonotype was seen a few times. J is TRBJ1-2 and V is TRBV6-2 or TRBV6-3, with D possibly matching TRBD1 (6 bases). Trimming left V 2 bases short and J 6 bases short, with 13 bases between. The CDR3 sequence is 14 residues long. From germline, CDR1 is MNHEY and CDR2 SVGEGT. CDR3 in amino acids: CASSYPGASHGYTF. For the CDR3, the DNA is TGTGCCAGCAGTTACCCGGGGGCTTCCCATGGCTACACCTTC.

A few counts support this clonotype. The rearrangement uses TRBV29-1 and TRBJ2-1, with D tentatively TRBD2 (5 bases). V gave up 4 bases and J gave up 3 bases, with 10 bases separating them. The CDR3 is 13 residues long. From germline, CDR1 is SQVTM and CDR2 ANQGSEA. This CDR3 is CSVAQRSYNEQFF. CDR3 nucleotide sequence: TGCAGCGTTGCCCAGCGGAGCTACAATGAGCAGTTCTTC.

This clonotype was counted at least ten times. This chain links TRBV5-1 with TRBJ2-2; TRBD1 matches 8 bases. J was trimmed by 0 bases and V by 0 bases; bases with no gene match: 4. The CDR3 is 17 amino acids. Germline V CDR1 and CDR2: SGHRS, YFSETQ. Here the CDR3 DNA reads TGCGCCAGCAGCTTGGGCAGGGGGCTTTCGAACACCGGGGAGCTGTTTTTT. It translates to CASSLGRGLSNTGELFF.

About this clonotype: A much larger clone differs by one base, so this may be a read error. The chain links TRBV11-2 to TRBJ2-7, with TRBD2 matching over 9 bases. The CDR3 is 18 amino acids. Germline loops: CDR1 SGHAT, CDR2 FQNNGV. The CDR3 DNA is TGTGCCAGCGGCTTAGATTCCCCCTCACTAGCGGGTGTATACGAGCAGTACTTC. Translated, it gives CASGLDSPSLAGVYEQYF.

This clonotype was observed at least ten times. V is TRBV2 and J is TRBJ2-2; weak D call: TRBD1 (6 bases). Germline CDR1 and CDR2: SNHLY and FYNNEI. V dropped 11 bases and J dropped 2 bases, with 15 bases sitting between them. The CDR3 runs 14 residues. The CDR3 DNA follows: TGTGCCGGCCTAGCAGGGGTTAACACCGGGGAGCTGTTTTTT. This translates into CAGLAGVNTGELFF.

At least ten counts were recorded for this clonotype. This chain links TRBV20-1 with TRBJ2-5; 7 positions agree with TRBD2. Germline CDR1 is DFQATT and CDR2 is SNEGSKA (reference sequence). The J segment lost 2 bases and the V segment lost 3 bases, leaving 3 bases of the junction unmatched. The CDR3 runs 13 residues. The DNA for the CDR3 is TGCAGTGCTAGCGGGAGGCGGCAAGAGACCCAGTACTTC. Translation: CSASGRRQETQYF.

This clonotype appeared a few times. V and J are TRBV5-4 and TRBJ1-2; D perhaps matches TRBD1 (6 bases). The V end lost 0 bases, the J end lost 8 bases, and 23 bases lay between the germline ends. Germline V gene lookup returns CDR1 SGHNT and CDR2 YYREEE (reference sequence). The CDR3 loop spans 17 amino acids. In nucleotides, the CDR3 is TGTGCCAGCAGCTTGGGGATCTCGCAGGGGCCCTTTTTCGGCTACACCTTC. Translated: CASSLGISQGPFFGYTF. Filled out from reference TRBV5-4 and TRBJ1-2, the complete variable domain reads ETGVTQSPTHLIKTRGQQVTLRCSSQSGHNTVSWYQQALGQGPQFIFQYYREEENGRGNFPPRFSGLQFPNYSSELNVNALELDDSALYLCASSLGISQGPFFGYTFGSGTRLTVV.